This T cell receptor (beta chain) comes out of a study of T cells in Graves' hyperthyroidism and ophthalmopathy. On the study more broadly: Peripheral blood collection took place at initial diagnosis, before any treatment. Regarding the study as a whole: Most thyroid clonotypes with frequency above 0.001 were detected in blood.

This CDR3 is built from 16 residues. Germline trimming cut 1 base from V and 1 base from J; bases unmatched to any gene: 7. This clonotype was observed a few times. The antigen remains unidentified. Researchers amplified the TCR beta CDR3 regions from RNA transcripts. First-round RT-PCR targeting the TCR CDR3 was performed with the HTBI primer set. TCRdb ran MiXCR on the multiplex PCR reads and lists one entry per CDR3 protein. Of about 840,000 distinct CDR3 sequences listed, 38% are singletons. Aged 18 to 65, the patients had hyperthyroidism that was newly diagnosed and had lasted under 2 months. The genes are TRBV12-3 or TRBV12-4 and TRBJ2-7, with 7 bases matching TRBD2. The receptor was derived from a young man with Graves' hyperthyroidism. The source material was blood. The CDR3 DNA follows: TGTGCCAGCAGTTTAGTGCCGGGGCGGGAGTCCTACGAGCAGTACTTC. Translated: CASSLVPGRESYEQYF.